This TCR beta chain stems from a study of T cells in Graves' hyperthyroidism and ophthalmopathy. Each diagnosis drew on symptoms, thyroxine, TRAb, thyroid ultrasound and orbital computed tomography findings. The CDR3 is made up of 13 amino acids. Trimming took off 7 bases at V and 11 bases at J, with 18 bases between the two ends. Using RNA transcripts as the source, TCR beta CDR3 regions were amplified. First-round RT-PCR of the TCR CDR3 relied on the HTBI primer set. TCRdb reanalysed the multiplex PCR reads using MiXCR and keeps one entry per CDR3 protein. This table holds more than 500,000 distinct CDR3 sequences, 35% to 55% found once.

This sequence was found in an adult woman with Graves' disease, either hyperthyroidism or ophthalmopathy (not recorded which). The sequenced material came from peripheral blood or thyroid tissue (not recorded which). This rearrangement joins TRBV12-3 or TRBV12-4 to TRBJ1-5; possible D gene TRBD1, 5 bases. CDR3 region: CASTGTSQETQHF. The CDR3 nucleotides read TGTGCCAGCACCGGGACCTCACAAGAGACCCAGCATTTT.